This T cell receptor (beta chain) derives from a study of blood T cell repertoires in COVID-19. CDR3 length: 15 residues. With V trimmed by 2 bases and J by 3 bases, 2 bases remained unmatched. CDR1 is MNHEY and CDR2 is SVGEGT in the germline V gene. Measured with immunoSEQ multiplex PCR; TCRdb has only the in-frame clones, and not every one. In the table there are approximately 100,000 clones, approximately 90% of which are singletons. The receptor was derived from a human donor with COVID-19, enrolled during active disease. The donor label of this sample is uncertain. This chain uses TRBV6-2 or TRBV6-3 with TRBJ2-3, with 10 positions matching TRBD1. The sequenced material came from peripheral blood. CDR3 residues: CASSYGTGDTDTQYF. In nucleotides, the CDR3 is TGTGCCAGCAGTTACGGGACAGGGGATACAGATACGCAGTATTTT.